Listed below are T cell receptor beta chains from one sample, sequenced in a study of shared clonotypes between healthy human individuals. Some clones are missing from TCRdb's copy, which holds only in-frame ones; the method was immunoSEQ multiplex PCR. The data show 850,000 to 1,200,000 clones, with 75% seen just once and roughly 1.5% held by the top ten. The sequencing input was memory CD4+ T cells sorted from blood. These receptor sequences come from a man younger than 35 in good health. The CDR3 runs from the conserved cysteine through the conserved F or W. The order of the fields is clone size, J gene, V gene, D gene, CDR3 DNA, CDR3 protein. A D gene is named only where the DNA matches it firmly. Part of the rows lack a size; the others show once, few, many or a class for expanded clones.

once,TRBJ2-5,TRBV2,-,TGTGCCAGCAGTATGACTGAGGCTCGGGAGACCCAGTACTTC,CASSMTEARETQYF
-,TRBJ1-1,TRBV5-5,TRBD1,TGTGCCAGCAGCTTCGCAGGGGGAAACACTGAAGCTTTCTTT,CASSFAGGNTEAFF
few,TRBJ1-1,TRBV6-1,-,TGTGCCAGCAGTGAATCGGTGAGACAGGAAGCTTTCTTT,CASSESVRQEAFF
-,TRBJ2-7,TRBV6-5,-,TGTGCCAGCAGTTACACTACACCGGGCTACGAGCAGTACTTC,CASSYTTPGYEQYF
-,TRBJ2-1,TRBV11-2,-,TGTGCCAGCAGCTTAGGGGGACGGAGAACGCAGTTCTTC,CASSLGGRRTQFF
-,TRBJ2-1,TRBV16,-,TGTGCCAGCAGCCAATGGTCAGGGTCCAATGAGCAGTTCTTC,CASSQWSGSNEQFF
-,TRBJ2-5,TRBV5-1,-,TGCGCCAGCAGCTTTGGCGGAACCCAAGAGACCCAGTACTTC,CASSFGGTQETQYF
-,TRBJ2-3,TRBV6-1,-,TGTGCCAGCAGCGAAACAGGGCAGCGTACGCAGTATTTT,CASSETGQRTQYF
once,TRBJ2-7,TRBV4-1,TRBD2,TGCGCCAGCAGCCAAGATCAGGTGCGGGAGGGCCGAGAGCAGTACTTC,CASSQDQVREGREQYF
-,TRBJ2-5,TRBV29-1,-,TGCAGCGTTGAACTTTATAGAGGGTGGCCCCAAGAGACCCAGTACTTC,CSVELYRGWPQETQYF
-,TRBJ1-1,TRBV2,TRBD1,TGTGCCAGCCTGGGCAGGGGGCGGGAGGCTTTCTTT,CASLGRGREAFF
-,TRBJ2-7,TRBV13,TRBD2,TGTGCCAGCACCAGACTAGCGGGGGTGTACGAGCAGTACTTC,CASTRLAGVYEQYF
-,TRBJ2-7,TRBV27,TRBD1,TGTGCCAGCAGTTCACAGGGGCCATTCTACGAGCAGTACTTC,CASSSQGPFYEQYF
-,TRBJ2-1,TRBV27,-,TGTGCCAGCCAGGCGGGGCGGTCTTTGGGTGAGCAGTTCTTC,CASQAGRSLGEQFF
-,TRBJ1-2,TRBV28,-,TGTGCCAGCAGCCTGTCTCAATACTTCTATGGCTACACCTTC,CASSLSQYFYGYTF
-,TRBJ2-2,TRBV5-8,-,TGTGCCAGCAGCGGACCGGGACGCGCGAACACCGGGGAGCTGTTTTTT,CASSGPGRANTGELFF
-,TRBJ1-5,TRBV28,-,TGTGCCAGCACCAAGTTTTCGGGGAACAATCAGCCCCAGCATTTT,CASTKFSGNNQPQHF
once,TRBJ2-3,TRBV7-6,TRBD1,TGTGCCAGCAGCTACTCAGGACAGGGAACAGATACGCAGTATTTT,CASSYSGQGTDTQYF
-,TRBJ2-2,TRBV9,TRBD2,TGTGCCAGCAGCCGAAGCGGGGGAAACACCGGGGAGCTGTTTTTT,CASSRSGGNTGELFF
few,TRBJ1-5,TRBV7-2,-,TGTGCCAGCAGCTTCGGAAGTCAGCCCCAGCATTTT,CASSFGSQPQHF